In this sample, the clone carrying this T cell receptor beta chain turned up a few times. Its antigen is as yet unknown. Germline CDR1 is MGHRA and CDR2 is YSYEKL. The CDR3 consists of 15 residues. Trimming left V 1 base short and J 3 bases short, with 13 bases between. The data derive from a study of CD8 T cells in ankylosing spondylitis. Findings and limits, study-wide: Apparently characteristic of ankylosing spondylitis blood was a TCR beta motif (about 8 highly homologous variants).

With molecular barcodes, quantitative 5'-RACE was used to make the TCR beta libraries. TCRdb redid the calling of the 5' RACE reads with MiXCR, one entry per CDR3 protein. The table lists roughly 200,000 distinct CDR3 sequences, 10% to 15% of them singletons. The clonotype was recovered from a male donor with ankylosing spondylitis or in good health (not recorded which). The sample consisted of blood, either unsorted or a sorted T cell fraction (not recorded which). The gene calls are TRBV4-1 and TRBJ2-7; D assignment may be TRBD1 or TRBD2 (5 bases each). The CDR3 DNA follows: TGCGCCAGCAGCCAAGGAGGGGATAATTACTACGAGCAGTACTTC. This encodes CASSQGGDNYYEQYF.